This T cell receptor beta chain was obtained from a study of neurological immune-mediated disorders. The V and J ends lost 1 base and 9 bases respectively, with 15 bases between them. Germline CDR1 reads SGHRS; CDR2 reads YFSETQ. The CDR3 is 14 amino acids. Study conclusions and caveats: With the multiple sclerosis repertoire cluster, neither clinical nor MRI features showed any association.

This clonotype was seen ten or more times. The antigen is not known. The cDNA was generated by 5'RACE with 10-nucleotide random UMIs. TCRdb processed the 5' RACE reads anew with MiXCR; each CDR3 protein has one entry. The data hold under 45,000 distinct CDR3 sequences, with roughly 2.5% observed a single time. The material sequenced was PBMCs. V and J are TRBV5-1 and TRBJ2-3, with D possibly being TRBD1 or TRBD2 (5 bases each). The origin of this receptor is a man between 45 and 60 years old with multiple sclerosis. CDR3 protein: CASSLRSGPHTQYF. The CDR3, as DNA: TGCGCCAGCAGCTTGAGGTCGGGGCCCCACACGCAGTATTTT. Full variable domain (rest looked up from reference TRBV5-1 and TRBJ2-3): KAGVTQTPRYLIKTRGQQVTLSCSPISGHRSVSWYQQTPGQGLQFLFEYFSETQRNKGNFPGRFSGRQFSNSRSEMNVSTLELGDSALYLCASSLRSGPHTQYFGPGTRLTVL.